A single sample is the source of the 5 T cell receptor beta chains below, sequenced in a study of cytomegalovirus exposure and HLA in healthy donors. Only in-frame clones appear in the TCRdb table, and some are missing; sequencing was by immunoSEQ multiplex PCR. In the table there are 150,000 or so clones, about 85% of which are singletons. Sequenced sample: PBMCs. These TCRs come from a man aged 25-45 years in good health and CMV-seropositive.

The rearrangement links TRBV7-2 to TRBJ1-1, with 8 bases matching TRBD1. The CDR3 is made up of 17 amino acids. From germline, CDR1 is SGHTA and CDR2 FQGNSA. V was clipped by 4 bases and J by 1 base; unmatched bases: 11. The CDR3 region has the DNA TGTGCCAGCAGCTCCAACCATCCAGGGGGCCCGAACACTGAAGCTTTCTTT. This translates into CASSSNHPGGPNTEAFF.

This clone was observed a handful of times. This CDR3 is CASSRASGGFDEQYF. The CDR3 nucleotides are TGCGCCAGCAGCAGGGCTAGCGGGGGGTTCGACGAGCAGTACTTC. This chain connects TRBV5-1 to TRBJ2-7; TRBD2 matches 11 bases. Germline CDR1 reads SGHRS; CDR2 reads YFSETQ. J was trimmed by 5 bases and V by 4 bases; bases with no gene match: 8. The CDR3 is 15 amino acids.

The chain employs TRBV4-3 and TRBJ1-2; the D gene is possibly TRBD1 (6 bases). Trimming cost V 0 bases and J 4 bases, with 12 bases left between them. Germline V gives CDR1 LGHNA, CDR2 YSLEER. There are 15 residues in the CDR3. The CDR3 is CASSQEPGAIYGYTF. The CDR3, as DNA: TGCGCCAGCAGCCAAGAACCAGGGGCGATCTATGGCTACACCTTC.

This clone occurred many times. Other DNA sequences in this specimen translate into the identical CDR3. V usage is TRBV25-1 and J usage is TRBJ1-2; D may be TRBD1 (5 bases). Germline CDR1 is MGHDK and CDR2 is SYGVNS. The CDR3 length is 14 residues. The V end was cut by 2 bases, the J end by 7 bases, with 14 bases between. CDR3 in DNA: TGTGCCAGCAGTGAACGACGCGGGGGGGGTGGCTACACCTTC. Translating gives CASSERRGGGGYTF.

This chain joins TRBV27 and TRBJ2-7, with 9 bases that match TRBD1. This CDR3 contains 17 residues. The J segment lost 0 bases and the V segment lost 5 bases, leaving 11 bases of the junction unmatched. The V gene's germline CDR1 is MNHEY and CDR2 SMNVEV (reference sequence). The CDR3 loop reads CASSPVPRTGASYEQYF. Written as DNA, the CDR3 is TGTGCCAGCAGTCCCGTCCCCAGGACAGGGGCCTCCTACGAGCAGTACTTC.